Each of the 3 T cell receptor beta chains below was sequenced from the same sample in a study of lymphopenia after photon versus proton radiotherapy. TCRdb keeps only in-frame clones here, not all; method: immunoSEQ multiplex PCR. The data contain about 50,000 clones, more than 85% of them seen just once; the ten biggest clones take up roughly 18%. The sequencing used peripheral blood, collected from a patient treated with photon-based radiotherapy. The receptors shown here come from a woman in her 40s with cholangiocarcinoma.

This clone was counted a single time. The rearrangement uses TRBV11-3 and TRBJ2-7; D may be TRBD1 or TRBD2 (5 bases each). V was shortened by 6 bases and J by 5 bases, with 14 bases between the two germline ends. This CDR3 comprises 13 residues. The germline gives CDR1 SGHNT, CDR2 YENEEA. CDR3 sequence (DNA): TGTGCCAGCAGGCGACCCACGGGGCACGAGCAGTACTTC. This encodes CASRRPTGHEQYF.

The genes are TRBV4-1 and TRBJ1-1; no reliable D call. This CDR3 spans 13 amino acids. The germline CDR1 and CDR2 sequences are MGHRA and YSYEKL. V shed 4 bases and J shed 1 base, with 7 bases lying between them. For the CDR3, the DNA is TGCGCCAGCAGCCCTGCTTCGAACACTGAAGCTTTCTTT. The encoded protein is CASSPASNTEAFF.

In its sample, this clone was seen once. V and J are TRBV5-1 and TRBJ2-2; 9 bases match TRBD1. Germline V gene lookup returns CDR1 SGHRS and CDR2 YFSETQ. The junction had 13 bases not matched to a gene; V was cut back by 2 bases and J by 2 bases. The CDR3 covers 19 residues. The CDR3, as DNA: TGCGCCAGCAGCTTCAAGTTGGCCGGGACAGGGTACAACACCGGGGAGCTGTTTTTT. It encodes CASSFKLAGTGYNTGELFF.